This TCR beta chain derives from a study of blood T cell repertoires in COVID-19. Across the whole study: From T cells, B-cell-depleted T cells, or PBMCs came the material, which was cDNA or gDNA.

The CDR3 sequence is 14 residues long. V dropped 4 bases and J dropped 7 bases, with 14 bases sitting between them. Germline lookup yields CDR1 SGHTA and CDR2 FQGNSA. Using immunoSEQ multiplex PCR, the repertoire was profiled, and TCRdb retains in-frame clones only, with some absent. Among about 120,000 clones listed, roughly 80% were seen once. The source of this sequence is a woman aged 40 to 55 with acute or convalescent COVID-19. The chain employs TRBV7-2 and TRBJ1-5, with a weak D call TRBD1 (6 bases). Sequencing was done on a sample of peripheral blood. The CDR3 DNA sequence: TGTGCCAGCAGCTATTCAGGGGTACACCAGCCCCAGCATTTT. It specifies CASSYSGVHQPQHF.